The sequence of this TCR beta chain was determined in a study of cytotoxic CD8 clonotypes in ibrutinib-treated CLL. Study background: Samples averaged approximately 240,000 productive templates and just under 95,000 productive rearrangements.

The length of the CDR3 is 14 residues. V shed 2 bases and J 4 bases; nucleotides not matched to a gene: 2. CDR1 and CDR2 from the germline V gene are MNHEY and SVGAGI. The table came from immunoSEQ multiplex PCR; TCRdb's copy has only in-frame clones and leaves some out. Of 150,000 to 250,000 clones listed, over 60% are singletons. Comments on this clone: Its matching antigen is unknown.

Study-level points and caveats: The clonality rise at ibrutinib response reflected private clonotype expansion. Starting clonality was above that of age-matched healthy donors and tracked circulating CD8+ T-cell counts.

This rearrangement joins TRBV6-5 to TRBJ2-4, with 7 bases aligning to TRBD1. The sample in question was PBMCs, obtained after 24 months of ibrutinib treatment. The sequence derives from a human donor with chronic lymphocytic leukemia. CDR3 nucleotide sequence: TGTGCCAGCAGTTACGGGGACAGAAAAAACATTCAGTACTTC. Translating gives CASSYGDRKNIQYF.